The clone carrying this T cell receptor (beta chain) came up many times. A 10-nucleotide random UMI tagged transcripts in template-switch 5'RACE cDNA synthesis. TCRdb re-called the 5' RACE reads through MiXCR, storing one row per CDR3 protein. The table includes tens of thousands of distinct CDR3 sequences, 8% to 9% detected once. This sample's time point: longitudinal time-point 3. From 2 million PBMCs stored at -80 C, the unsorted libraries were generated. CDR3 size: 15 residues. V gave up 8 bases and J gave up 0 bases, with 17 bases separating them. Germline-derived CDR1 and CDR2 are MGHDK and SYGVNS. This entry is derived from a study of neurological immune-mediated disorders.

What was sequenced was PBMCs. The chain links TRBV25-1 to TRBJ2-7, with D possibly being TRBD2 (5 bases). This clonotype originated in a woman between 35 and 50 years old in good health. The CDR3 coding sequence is TGTGCCAGCGGGAAATCAGGACTTAGCTCCTACGAGCAGTACTTC. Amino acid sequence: CASGKSGLSSYEQYF.